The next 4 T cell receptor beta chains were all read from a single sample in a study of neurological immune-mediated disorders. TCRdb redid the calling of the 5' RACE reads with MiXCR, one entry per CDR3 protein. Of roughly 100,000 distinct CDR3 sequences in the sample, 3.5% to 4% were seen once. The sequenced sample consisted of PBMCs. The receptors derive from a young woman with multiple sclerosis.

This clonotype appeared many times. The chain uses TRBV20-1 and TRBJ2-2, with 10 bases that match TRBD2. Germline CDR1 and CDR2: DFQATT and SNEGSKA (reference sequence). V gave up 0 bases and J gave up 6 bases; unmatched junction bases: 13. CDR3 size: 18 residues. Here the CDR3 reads CSARDPRLAGAGPGELFF. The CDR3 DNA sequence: TGCAGTGCTAGAGATCCCCGGCTAGCGGGAGCCGGGCCCGGGGAGCTGTTTTTT.

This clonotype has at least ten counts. For the CDR3, the DNA is TGTGCCAGCAGCTCGGGACAGAGCACAGATACGCAGTATTTT. Translation: CASSSGQSTDTQYF. The chain employs TRBV7-2 and TRBJ2-3; 7 bases match TRBD1. The CDR3 is 14 residues long. Germline CDR1 and CDR2: SGHTA and FQGNSA. With V trimmed by 4 bases and J by 0 bases, 1 base remained unmatched.

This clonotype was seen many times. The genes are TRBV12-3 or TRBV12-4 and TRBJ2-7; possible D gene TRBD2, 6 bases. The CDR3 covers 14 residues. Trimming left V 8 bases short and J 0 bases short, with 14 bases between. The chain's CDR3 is CASGGVPSSYEQYF. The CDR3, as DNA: TGTGCCAGCGGCGGGGTACCTAGCTCCTACGAGCAGTACTTC.

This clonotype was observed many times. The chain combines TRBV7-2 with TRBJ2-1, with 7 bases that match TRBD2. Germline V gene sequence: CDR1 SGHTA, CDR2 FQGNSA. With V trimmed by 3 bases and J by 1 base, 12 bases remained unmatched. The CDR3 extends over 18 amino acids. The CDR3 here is CASSFPHSGGRSYNEQFF. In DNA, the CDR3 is TGTGCCAGCAGCTTCCCCCATAGTGGCGGGAGATCCTACAATGAGCAGTTCTTC.